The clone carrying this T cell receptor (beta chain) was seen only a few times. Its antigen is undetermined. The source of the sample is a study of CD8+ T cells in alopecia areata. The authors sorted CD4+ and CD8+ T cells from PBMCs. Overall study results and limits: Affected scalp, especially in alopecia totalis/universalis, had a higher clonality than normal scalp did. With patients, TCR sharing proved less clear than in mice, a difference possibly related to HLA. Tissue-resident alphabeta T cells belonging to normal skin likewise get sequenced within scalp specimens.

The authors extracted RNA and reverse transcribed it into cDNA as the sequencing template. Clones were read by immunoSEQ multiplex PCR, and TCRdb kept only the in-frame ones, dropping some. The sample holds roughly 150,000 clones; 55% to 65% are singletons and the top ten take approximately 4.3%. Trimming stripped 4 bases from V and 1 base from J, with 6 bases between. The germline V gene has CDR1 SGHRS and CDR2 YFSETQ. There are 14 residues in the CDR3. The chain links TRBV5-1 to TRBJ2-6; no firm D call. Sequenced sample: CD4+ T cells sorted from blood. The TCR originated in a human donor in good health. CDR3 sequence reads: CASSVQSGANVLTF. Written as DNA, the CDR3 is TGCGCCAGCAGCGTCCAATCTGGGGCCAACGTCCTGACTTTC.